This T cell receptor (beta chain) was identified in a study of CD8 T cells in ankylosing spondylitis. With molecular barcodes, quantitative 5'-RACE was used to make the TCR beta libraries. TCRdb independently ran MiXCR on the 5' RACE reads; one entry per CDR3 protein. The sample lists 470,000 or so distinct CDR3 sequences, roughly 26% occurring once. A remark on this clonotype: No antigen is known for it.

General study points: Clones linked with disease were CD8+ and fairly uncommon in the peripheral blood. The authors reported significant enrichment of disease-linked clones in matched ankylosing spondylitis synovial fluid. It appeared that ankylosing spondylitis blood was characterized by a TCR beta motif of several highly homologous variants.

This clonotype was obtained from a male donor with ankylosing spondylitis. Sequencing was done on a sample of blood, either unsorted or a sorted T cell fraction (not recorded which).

CDR3 protein: CASSYTGQGAYNEQFF. CDR3 nucleotide sequence: TGTGCCAGCAGTTACACTGGACAGGGGGCATACAATGAGCAGTTCTTC. The V gene is TRBV6-2 or TRBV6-3, the J gene TRBJ2-1; TRBD1 matches at 11 bases. V was clipped by 2 bases and J by 4 bases; unmatched bases: 4. The CDR3 consists of 16 residues. CDR1 MNHEY and CDR2 SVGEGT come from the germline V gene.